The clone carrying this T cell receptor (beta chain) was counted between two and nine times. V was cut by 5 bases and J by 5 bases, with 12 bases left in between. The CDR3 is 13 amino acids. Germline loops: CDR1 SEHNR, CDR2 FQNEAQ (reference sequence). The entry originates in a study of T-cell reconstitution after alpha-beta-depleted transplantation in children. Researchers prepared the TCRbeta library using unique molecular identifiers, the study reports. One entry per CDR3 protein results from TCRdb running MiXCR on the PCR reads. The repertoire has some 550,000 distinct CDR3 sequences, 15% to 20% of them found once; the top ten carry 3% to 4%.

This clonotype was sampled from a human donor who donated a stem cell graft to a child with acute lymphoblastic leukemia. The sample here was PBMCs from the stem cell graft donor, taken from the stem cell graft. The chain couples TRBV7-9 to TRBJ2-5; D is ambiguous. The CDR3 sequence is CASSPWSGETQYF. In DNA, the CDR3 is TGTGCCAGCAGCCCTTGGAGTGGGGAGACCCAGTACTTC. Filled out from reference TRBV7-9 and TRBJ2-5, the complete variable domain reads DTGVSQNPRHKITKRGQNVTFRCDPISEHNRLYWYRQTLGQGPEFLTYFQNEAQLEKSRLLSDRFSAERPKGSFSTLEIQRTEQGDSAMYLCASSPWSGETQYFGPGTRLLVL.